This entry describes one T cell receptor (beta chain). What it recognizes is unknown. Germline V gene lookup returns CDR1 SEHNR and CDR2 FQNEAQ (reference sequence). This CDR3 is 11 amino acids long. The PCR used 60 Vbeta and 13 Jbeta primers. Sequencing was performed with immunoSEQ multiplex PCR; in TCRdb, only in-frame clones are kept and a portion is missing. Among about 160,000 clones, around 76% were seen once, and the ten largest hold about 2.1%. This sample was taken from a study of cytomegalovirus exposure and HLA in healthy donors. Study-wide findings and caveats: V segments that were indistinguishable, TRBV6-2 and TRBV6-3 among them, were omitted from analysis. Productive status was seen about 87% or about 30% of the time for most TCR beta V segments in an earlier analysis.

Sequenced sample: PBMCs. The chain carries TRBV7-9 and TRBJ2-5; no clear D gene. Near its end, the DNA agrees better with TRBJ2-7, so the J call may be wrong. This clonotype originated in a female donor in good health and CMV-seronegative. CDR3 residues: CASSPGHEQYF. The CDR3 DNA reads as TGTGCCAGCAGCCCCGGTCACGAGCAGTACTTC.